This entry lists 30 T cell receptor beta chains sequenced from one sample in a study of breast tumors, draining lymph nodes, adjacent tissues. TCRdb recomputed calls from the multiplex PCR reads with MiXCR, one row per CDR3 protein. The table records around 25,000 distinct CDR3 sequences, less than 25% of them present only once. The sample was breast tumor tissue. The receptors stem from a female donor with breast cancer. Some clones in this sample may be carry-over from other donors' samples.

This clonotype was picked up many times. V gene TRBV7-3 combines with J gene TRBJ2-1; the D gene is possibly TRBD2 (6 bases). The CDR3 has 13 amino acids. CDR1 SGHTA and CDR2 FQGTGA come from the germline V gene. Trimming removed 5 bases at V and 4 bases at J, with 9 bases between. In nucleotides, the CDR3 is TGTGCCAGCAGCCTCCGGGAGTACAATGAGCAGTTCTTC. Translation gives CASSLREYNEQFF.

As concerns this clonotype: Germline and junction disagree at one end, which may indicate a read error. The chain couples TRBV18 to TRBJ2-1; tentative D call: TRBD1 (6 bases). The CDR3 length is 15 residues. Germline V gene data show CDR1 as KGHSH and CDR2 as LQKENI. CDR3 in DNA: TGTGCCAGCTCACCAAGGGTGCAGGGGTACAGTGAGCAGTTCTTC. The encoded protein is CASSPRVQGYSEQFF.

This clonotype turned up a few times. V and J are TRBV11-3 and TRBJ2-5; a possible D gene is TRBD1 (6 bases). The CDR3 runs 14 residues. Germline V CDR1 and CDR2: SGHNT, YENEEA. V was cut by 0 bases and J by 5 bases, with 10 bases left in between. The CDR3 spells CASSLDMRGETQYF. The CDR3 region has the DNA TGTGCCAGCAGCTTAGATATGAGGGGGGAGACCCAGTACTTC.

This clonotype was recorded at least ten times. The chain joins TRBV5-1 to TRBJ2-5; 7 bases are shared with TRBD2. CDR1 is SGHRS and CDR2 is YFSETQ in the germline V gene. CDR3 size: 15 residues. V lost 3 bases and J lost 5; bases outside the gene matches: 10. CDR3 sequence reads: CASSWDPSGWETQYF. The DNA of the CDR3 is TGCGCCAGCAGCTGGGACCCTAGCGGCTGGGAGACCCAGTACTTC.

The table lists this clonotype with many counts. The chain is built from TRBV5-6 and TRBJ2-7, with 11 bases aligning to TRBD2. V lost 6 bases, J lost 5 bases, and 16 bases stayed unmatched. Germline loops: CDR1 SGHDT, CDR2 YYEEEE. The CDR3 spans 17 residues. The DNA for the CDR3 is TGTGCCAGCATCCCGTCGGGTAGCGGGAGGGCCAGAGACGAGCAGTACTTC. It is translated as CASIPSGSGRARDEQYF.

This clonotype was counted many times. The chain employs TRBV30 and TRBJ1-4; the D is unclear. The CDR3 extends over 15 amino acids. CDR1 is GTSNPN, CDR2 SVGIG, per germline (reference sequence). V was shortened by 0 bases and J by 4 bases, with 12 bases between the two germline ends. The CDR3 nucleotides are TGTGCCTGGAGTGTACCCGGTGTGGGTAATGAAAAACTGTTTTTT. Translated, it gives CAWSVPGVGNEKLFF.

This clonotype was recorded at least ten times. The rearrangement joins TRBV3-1 to TRBJ2-5; 14 bases match TRBD2. From germline, CDR1 is LGHDT and CDR2 YNNKEL (reference sequence). J was trimmed by 5 bases and V by 4 bases; bases with no gene match: 3. The CDR3 loop spans 15 amino acids. The CDR3 DNA follows: TGTGCCAGCAGCCTTCGGACTAGCGGGAGGGAGACCCAGTACTTC. Protein: CASSLRTSGRETQYF.

In the case of this clonotype: An end of the junction differs from the germline gene, which may be a read error. V and J are TRBV10-1 and TRBJ2-1; tentatively, D is TRBD2 (5 bases). Germline values: CDR1 WNHNN, CDR2 SYGVQD (reference sequence). The CDR3 has 15 residues. The CDR3, as DNA: TGCGCCGGCATCTTGAGCAGGAGGTCCTACAGTGAGCAGTTCTTC. It translates to CAGILSRRSYSEQFF.

This clonotype was recorded at least ten times. The gene calls are TRBV30 and TRBJ2-2, with a possible D match to TRBD1 (6 bases). The ends were cut back, 7 bases at V and 1 base at J, with 13 bases in the middle. The CDR3 is made up of 14 amino acids. Germline lookup yields CDR1 GTSNPN and CDR2 SVGIG (reference sequence). CDR3 loop: CAFPRGRNTGELFF. CDR3 in DNA: TGTGCCTTCCCCAGGGGCAGGAACACCGGGGAGCTGTTTTTT.

This clonotype was recorded at least ten times. This chain links TRBV7-9 with TRBJ2-3, with 9 bases fitting TRBD2. Germline CDR1 SEHNR, CDR2 FQNEAQ (reference sequence). V lost 5 bases, J lost 2 bases, and 8 bases stayed unmatched. This CDR3 is built from 16 residues. CDR3 nucleotides: TGTGCCAGCAGCCGTTTTGCGGGAGGGACCACAGATACGCAGTATTTT. Amino acids: CASSRFAGGTTDTQYF.

This clonotype was seen at least ten times. The chain joins TRBV15 to TRBJ2-3; D may match TRBD1 or TRBD2 (7 bases each). The V gene's germline CDR1 is LNHNV and CDR2 YYDKDF (reference sequence). The V and J ends lost 5 bases and 0 bases respectively, with 15 bases between them. CDR3 length: 16 residues. CDR3 DNA sequence: TGTGCCACCAGCCCTCAGGGGGGGTTTAGCACAGATACGCAGTATTTT. Its protein product is CATSPQGGFSTDTQYF.

The table lists this clonotype with many counts. The rearrangement uses TRBV12-3 or TRBV12-4 and TRBJ2-7; D unclear. The ends were cut back, 7 bases at V and 0 bases at J, with 7 bases in the middle. The length of the CDR3 is 12 residues. The CDR3 DNA is TGTGCCAGCATGAGGAGCTCCTACGAGCAGTACTTC. This sequence encodes CASMRSSYEQYF.

This clonotype was recorded at least ten times. This chain links TRBV6-5 with TRBJ1-4; D is possibly TRBD1 (5 bases). The CDR3 is 14 amino acids. V was pared by 2 bases and J by 6 bases, with 10 bases between. Germline V lookup: CDR1 MNHEY, CDR2 SVGAGI. CDR3 sequence (DNA): TGTGCCAGCAGTTACCGGGGCAGCGATGAAAAACTGTTTTTT. Protein sequence: CASSYRGSDEKLFF.

V and J are TRBV2 and TRBJ1-2; D call uncertain. The V and J ends lost 4 bases and 4 bases respectively, with 7 bases between them. The CDR3 is made up of 12 amino acids. Germline V gene lookup returns CDR1 SNHLY and CDR2 FYNNEI. The CDR3 region is CASSGTVYGYTF. The CDR3 DNA reads as TGTGCCAGCAGTGGGACTGTCTATGGCTACACCTTC.

This clonotype was observed once. The chain is built from TRBV24-1 and TRBJ1-5; TRBD1 might be the D (6 bases). V lost 7 bases to trimming and J lost 5 bases, with 14 bases between them. The CDR3 has 14 amino acids. Germline-derived CDR1 and CDR2 are KGHDR and SFDVKD. DNA of the CDR3: TGTGCCACCAGGGTCGATGGGGGCTATCAGCCCCAGCATTTT. This translates into CATRVDGGYQPQHF.

The table lists this clonotype with a count of one. The V call is TRBV30, the J call TRBJ1-2; D may be TRBD1 (5 bases). CDR1 is GTSNPN, CDR2 SVGIG, per germline (reference sequence). The V gene lost 5 bases and the J gene lost 1 base, with 8 bases spanning the gap. The CDR3 is made up of 12 amino acids. The CDR3 nucleotides are TGTGCCTGGGCACAGGTTAACTATGGCTACACCTTC. Translation gives CAWAQVNYGYTF.

In its sample, this clonotype was seen many times. The CDR3 reads CSARRGGGAYSNQPQHF. CDR3 sequence (DNA): TGCAGTGCTCGGAGGGGGGGGGGGGCGTATAGCAATCAGCCCCAGCATTTT. This rearrangement joins TRBV20-1 to TRBJ1-5; perhaps TRBD1 as D (6 bases). The CDR3 is 17 amino acids. Germline CDR1 is DFQATT and CDR2 is SNEGSKA (reference sequence). V was trimmed by 5 bases and J by 0 bases, leaving 20 bases between them.

At least ten counts were recorded for this clonotype. V gene TRBV2 combines with J gene TRBJ2-7; 7 nucleotides align to TRBD2. Germline V CDR1 and CDR2: SNHLY, FYNNEI. V was clipped by 8 bases and J by 1 base; unmatched bases: 2. This CDR3 comprises 12 residues. CDR3 region: CASGRGSYEQYF. The CDR3, as DNA: TGTGCCAGCGGGAGGGGATCCTACGAGCAGTACTTC.

This clonotype was counted at least ten times. This sequence joins TRBV6-1 and TRBJ1-6; D gene uncertain. The CDR3 is 14 residues long. V was clipped by 0 bases and J by 5 bases, with 5 bases between them. Germline loops: CDR1 MNHNS, CDR2 SASEGT. CDR3 region: CASSEAGNNSPLHF. CDR3 coding DNA: TGTGCCAGCAGTGAAGCAGGGAATAATTCACCCCTCCACTTT.

CDR3 amino acids: CGGSAGRGLGNEQFF. The CDR3 DNA is TGTGGCGGCAGCGCAGGACGGGGACTTGGCAATGAGCAGTTCTTC. The rearrangement uses TRBV7-8 and TRBJ2-1, with a tentative D call TRBD2 (6 bases). CDR3 size: 15 residues. Germline loops: CDR1 SGHVS, CDR2 FQNEAQ.

This clonotype was counted at least ten times. The CDR3 here is CASSPDSYEQYF. CDR3 DNA: TGTGCCAGCAGCCCCGACTCCTACGAGCAGTACTTC. This chain joins TRBV11-2 and TRBJ2-7; no firm D call. The CDR3 totals 12 residues. Germline CDR1 and CDR2: SGHAT and FQNNGV. Trimming removed 5 bases from V and 0 bases from J, with 5 bases in between.

This clonotype was picked up many times. The V and J genes are TRBV27 and TRBJ2-1, with 7 nucleotides matching TRBD2. The CDR3 spans 13 residues. Germline CDR1 and CDR2: MNHEY and SMNVEV (reference sequence). The CDR3 region is CVSRGGNYNEQFF. As DNA, the CDR3 is TGTGTCTCTAGGGGAGGGAACTACAATGAGCAGTTCTTC.

This clonotype was found many times. J is TRBJ1-6 and V is TRBV30; TRBD1 might be the D (5 bases). The CDR3 has 15 residues. Germline V gene data show CDR1 as GTSNPN and CDR2 as SVGIG (reference sequence). Trimming left V 0 bases short and J 7 bases short, with 13 bases between. Here the CDR3 reads CAWSVDSRLNSPLHF. CDR3 DNA: TGTGCCTGGAGTGTAGACAGTCGTCTGAATTCACCCCTCCACTTT.

The sample holds many counts of this clonotype. This chain joins TRBV2 and TRBJ2-7; no definite D call. The germline V gene has CDR1 SNHLY and CDR2 FYNNEI. The CDR3 has 11 amino acids. V dropped 5 bases and J dropped 5 bases, with 7 bases sitting between them. The DNA for the CDR3 is TGTGCCAGCAGTCAGAAAGACGAGCAGTACTTC. Its protein product is CASSQKDEQYF.

This clonotype was detected ten times or more. This chain joins TRBV6-9 and TRBJ1-4; D might be TRBD1 (6 bases). Per germline, CDR1 MNHGY and CDR2 SVAAGI. V was shortened by 1 base and J by 0 bases, with 18 bases between the two germline ends. The CDR3 consists of 19 residues. In DNA form, the CDR3 reads TGTGCCAGCAGTTATTGGGGCAGGGGCCAGTTTGCAACTAATGAAAAACTGTTTTTT. Its translation is CASSYWGRGQFATNEKLFF.

This clonotype appeared many times. The chain joins TRBV28 to TRBJ1-2, with 9 bases that match TRBD1. V shed 4 bases, J shed 5 bases, and the junction held 5 bases outside the gene matches. The CDR3 length is 14 residues. CDR1 MDHEN and CDR2 SYDVKM come from the germline V gene. CDR3 in DNA: TGTGCCAGCAGTTCGGGACAGGGCCTGTATGGCTACACCTTC. Translated: CASSSGQGLYGYTF.

In this sample, this clonotype turned up many times. The chain has TRBV6-1 and TRBJ2-1, with D possibly matching TRBD1 (6 bases). The CDR3 has 14 residues. Germline values: CDR1 MNHNS, CDR2 SASEGT. V was pared by 6 bases and J by 0 bases, with 9 bases between. The CDR3 region has the DNA TGTGCCAGCAGGGCAGGGGACTCCTACAATGAGCAGTTCTTC. Translating it yields CASRAGDSYNEQFF.

In this sample, this clonotype turned up many times. V gene TRBV7-8 combines with J gene TRBJ2-5; 8 positions match TRBD2. V dropped 5 bases and J dropped 5; count of bases not matched to a gene: 13. The CDR3 loop spans 16 amino acids. CDR1 and CDR2 (germline): SGHVS, FQNEAQ. The CDR3 nucleotides read TGTGCCAGCAGCCTTAGAGCGGCGGGAGGTGAGGAGACCCAGTACTTC. The encoded protein is CASSLRAAGGEETQYF. The entire variable domain, with the rest obtained from reference TRBV7-8 and TRBJ2-5, is as follows: GAGVSQSPRYKVAKRGQDVALRCDPISGHVSLFWYQQALGQGPEFLTYFQNEAQLDKSGLPSDRFFAERPEGSVSTLKIQRTQQEDSAVYLCASSLRAAGGEETQYFGPGTRLLVL.

This clonotype was found many times. The V and J genes are TRBV20-1 and TRBJ1-4, with D unresolved. This CDR3 is 14 amino acids long. V shed 5 bases and J shed 0 bases, with 10 bases lying between them. From germline, CDR1 is DFQATT and CDR2 SNEGSKA (reference sequence). CDR3 nucleotides: TGCAGTGCTCCAACTCCCGCAACTAATGAAAAACTGTTTTTT. It is translated as CSAPTPATNEKLFF.

By sample fraction, this clonotype is medium-sized (0.01 to 0.1%). This chain links TRBV2 with TRBJ1-2, with D tentatively TRBD1 (5 bases). CDR3 size: 15 residues. Germline-derived CDR1 and CDR2 are SNHLY and FYNNEI. V shed 2 bases and J shed 1 base, with 11 bases lying between them. The CDR3: CASSESGQSNYGYTF. In nucleotides, the CDR3 is TGTGCCAGCAGTGAATCCGGACAAAGTAACTATGGCTACACCTTC.